Following are 32 T cell receptor beta chains from one sample sequenced in a study of T cells in Graves' hyperthyroidism and ophthalmopathy. What was amplified from RNA transcripts were TCR beta CDR3 regions. The primer set for the first-round RT-PCR of the TCR CDR3 was HTBI. TCRdb itself ran the multiplex PCR reads through MiXCR, one entry per CDR3 protein. The table records fewer than 250,000 distinct CDR3 sequences, approximately 23% of them present only once. Material for sequencing was blood. These receptors originate from a woman in her thirties or forties with Graves' ophthalmopathy.

A few counts support this clonotype. V is TRBV27 and J is TRBJ1-1, with D hard to call. This CDR3 region has 14 residues. V was clipped by 5 bases and J by 4 bases, with 14 bases between them. Germline V lookup: CDR1 MNHEY, CDR2 SMNVEV (reference sequence). The CDR3 loop is CASSATDSVTEAFF. Here the CDR3 DNA reads TGTGCCAGCAGTGCGACCGATAGTGTCACTGAAGCTTTCTTT.

There are many counts of this clonotype. V gene TRBV6-5 combines with J gene TRBJ1-6, with a tentative D call TRBD1 (6 bases). V was shortened by 6 bases and J by 6 bases, with 21 bases between the two germline ends. The V gene's germline CDR1 is MNHEY and CDR2 SVGAGI. This CDR3 is built from 17 residues. Here the CDR3 reads CASSHPPRTALNSPLHF. CDR3 DNA sequence: TGTGCCAGCAGCCACCCTCCTAGGACAGCACTTAATTCACCCCTCCACTTT.

In this sample, this clonotype turned up many times. DNA of the CDR3: TGTGCCAGCAGTTTAACAGGGGCTAGCGGGAGGGCCTACGAGCAGTACTTC. This codes for CASSLTGASGRAYEQYF. The V gene is TRBV28, the J gene TRBJ2-7; 12 bases fit TRBD2. The CDR3 has 17 residues. Germline V gives CDR1 MDHEN, CDR2 SYDVKM. J lost 2 bases, V lost 2 bases, and 7 bases had no gene match.

This clonotype has a count of ten or more. The chain recombines TRBV29-1 with TRBJ2-7; TRBD2 agrees at 7 bases. V dropped 8 bases and J dropped 2; count of bases not matched to a gene: 9. This CDR3 region has 13 residues. CDR1 and CDR2 (germline): SQVTM, ANQGSEA. In DNA form, the CDR3 reads TGCAGCACCCGGGGGGTCGGGGCCTACGAGCAGTACTTC. The encoded protein is CSTRGVGAYEQYF.

This clonotype was seen once. V is TRBV12-3 or TRBV12-4 and J is TRBJ2-3; D tentatively fits TRBD1 or TRBD2 (6 bases each). V was cut by 3 bases and J by 6 bases, with 16 bases left in between. CDR3 length equals 15 residues. The chain's CDR3 is CASSLDSPGRDTQYF. Written as DNA, the CDR3 is TGTGCCAGCAGTTTGGACAGCCCAGGGAGGGATACGCAGTATTTT.

V is TRBV29-1 and J is TRBJ2-7, with 7 bases identical to TRBD1. The germline CDR1 and CDR2 sequences are SQVTM and ANQGSEA. V was pared by 7 bases and J by 7 bases, with 13 bases of the junction left unmatched. This CDR3 is built from 13 residues. The CDR3: CSAQPTGSGEQYF. DNA for the CDR3: TGCAGCGCTCAACCGACAGGGTCTGGTGAGCAGTACTTC.

This clonotype was seen repeatedly, ten times or more. The chain combines TRBV7-9 with TRBJ1-2; TRBD1 agrees at 7 bases. This CDR3 is built from 15 residues. CDR1 is SEHNR, CDR2 FQNEAQ, per germline (reference sequence). With V trimmed by 2 bases and J by 7 bases, 10 bases remained unmatched. The CDR3 sequence: CASSLTDRAVSGYTF. The CDR3 nucleotides read TGTGCCAGCAGCTTAACAGACAGGGCCGTATCTGGCTACACCTTC. Variable domain in full (rest from reference TRBV7-9 and TRBJ1-2): DTGVSQNPRHKITKRGQNVTFRCDPISEHNRLYWYRQTLGQGPEFLTYFQNEAQLEKSRLLSDRFSAERPKGSFSTLEIQRTEQGDSAMYLCASSLTDRAVSGYTFGSGTRLTVV.

This clonotype has ten or more counts. The chain is built from TRBV27 and TRBJ1-5; no clear D gene. This CDR3 region has 18 residues. Germline V gene sequence: CDR1 MNHEY, CDR2 SMNVEV (reference sequence). Trimming took off 5 bases at V and 0 bases at J, with 20 bases between the two ends. The CDR3 bases are TGTGCCAGCAGTCGCTTGCCCACTCCAGGTTATAGCAATCAGCCCCAGCATTTT. It is translated as CASSRLPTPGYSNQPQHF.

This clonotype was seen at least ten times. This chain connects TRBV11-1 to TRBJ2-6; D unclear. V lost 6 bases and J lost 0, with 6 bases in between. Germline V gene lookup returns CDR1 SGHAT and CDR2 FQDESV (reference sequence). The CDR3 length is 14 residues. For the CDR3, the DNA is TGTGCCAGCAGATCTAACTCTGGGGCCAACGTCCTGACTTTC. Protein: CASRSNSGANVLTF.

The gene calls are TRBV16 and TRBJ2-7; D uncertain. V was cut by 4 bases and J by 4 bases, with 8 bases left in between. This CDR3 region has 12 residues. Germline V gene sequence: CDR1 KGHSY, CDR2 FQNENV. Here the CDR3 DNA reads TGTGCCAGCAGCCCACAAGTTTACGAGCAGTACTTC. Translated: CASSPQVYEQYF.

This clonotype occurred many times. The gene calls are TRBV20-1 and TRBJ2-5; perhaps TRBD1 as D (6 bases). From germline, CDR1 is DFQATT and CDR2 SNEGSKA (reference sequence). CDR3 length equals 12 residues. V was shortened by 6 bases and J by 2 bases, with 10 bases between the two germline ends. DNA of the CDR3: TGCAGTGCCGGACAGCATCAAGAGACCCAGTACTTC. It translates to CSAGQHQETQYF.

This chain links TRBV28 with TRBJ2-2; 11 nucleotides match TRBD1. The J segment lost 4 bases and the V segment lost 3 bases, leaving 4 bases of the junction unmatched. The germline CDR1 and CDR2 sequences are MDHEN and SYDVKM. This CDR3 comprises 16 residues. Here the CDR3 reads CASSFRDRGGTGELFF. Here the CDR3 DNA reads TGTGCCAGCAGTTTCCGGGACAGGGGGGGCACCGGGGAGCTGTTTTTT.

The rearrangement uses TRBV18 and TRBJ2-7, with D tentatively TRBD1 (6 bases). The CDR3 runs to 16 residues. CDR1 is KGHSH, CDR2 LQKENI, per germline. Between the trimmed V and J ends, which lost 3 bases and 3 bases, there was a span of 18 bases. Written as DNA, the CDR3 is TGTGCCAGCTCACCTCAAGGGGCAGGGGTCAGCTACGAGCAGTACTTC. Its protein is CASSPQGAGVSYEQYF.

This clonotype was found many times. V gene TRBV25-1 combines with J gene TRBJ2-5; D is unclear. V was cut by 7 bases and J by 5 bases, with 17 bases left in between. Germline CDR1 MGHDK, CDR2 SYGVNS. CDR3 length: 14 amino acids. The CDR3 DNA follows: TGTGCCAGCACTCCCAAGGGTGGAAGGGAGACCCAGTACTTC. It is translated as CASTPKGGRETQYF.

This clonotype was observed at least ten times. V gene TRBV4-1 combines with J gene TRBJ1-3, with D unresolved. This CDR3 has 11 residues. Deletions cut 8 bases from V and 9 bases from J, with 11 bases between. Germline CDR1 and CDR2: MGHRA and YSYEKL. CDR3 residues: CASRAEGTIYF. The CDR3 DNA sequence: TGCGCCAGCCGCGCGGAGGGCACCATATATTTT.

This clonotype occurred many times. CDR3 loop: CAWSVDSNTEAFF. CDR3 nucleotides: TGTGCCTGGAGTGTAGACAGTAACACTGAAGCTTTCTTT. The chain joins TRBV30 to TRBJ1-1; D is perhaps TRBD1 (5 bases). This CDR3 contains 13 residues. Trimming removed 0 bases at V and 2 bases at J, with 7 bases between. CDR1 and CDR2 (germline): GTSNPN, SVGIG (reference sequence).

This clonotype was detected many times. This rearrangement joins TRBV5-6 to TRBJ1-2; D gene ambiguous. CDR1 and CDR2 (germline): SGHDT, YYEEEE. The CDR3 is 12 amino acids. The V gene lost 4 bases and the J gene lost 7 bases, with 11 bases spanning the gap. CDR3 amino acids: CASSLGHGGYTF. CDR3 in DNA: TGTGCCAGCAGCCTTGGCCATGGTGGCTACACCTTC. The full variable domain, completed using reference TRBV5-6 and TRBJ1-2, is DAGVTQSPTHLIKTRGQQVTLRCSPKSGHDTVSWYQQALGQGPQFIFQYYEEEERQRGNFPDRFSGHQFPNYSSELNVNALLLGDSALYLCASSLGHGGYTFGSGTRLTVV.

This clonotype was detected ten times or more. The CDR3 bases are TGTGCCAGCAGCTTTGGACTAGCGGGAGGGCCGCGGGGGTCTGAAGAGACCCAGTACTTC. As protein: CASSFGLAGGPRGSEETQYF. The rearrangement uses TRBV11-1 and TRBJ2-5; TRBD2 agrees at 15 bases. CDR3 size: 20 residues. Unmatched junction bases numbered 14, after V lost 3 bases and J lost 3 bases. Germline V CDR1 and CDR2: SGHAT, FQDESV (reference sequence).

This clonotype has at least ten counts. This chain links TRBV12-3 or TRBV12-4 with TRBJ2-5; the D gene is possibly TRBD2 (6 bases). This CDR3 has 15 amino acids. The V end lost 0 bases, the J end lost 2 bases, and 10 bases lay between the germline ends. The CDR3 sequence is CASSLAYSGQETQYF. The CDR3 bases are TGTGCCAGCAGTTTAGCGTATAGCGGACAAGAGACCCAGTACTTC.

This clonotype has more than one count but fewer than ten. V is TRBV7-9 and J is TRBJ1-1, with TRBD1 identical over 8 bases. The CDR3 runs to 14 residues. V was pared by 5 bases and J by 4 bases, with 6 bases of the junction left unmatched. The germline gives CDR1 SEHNR, CDR2 FQNEAQ (reference sequence). The CDR3 nucleotides read TGTGCCAGCAGCCAAACAGGGGGAATCACTGAAGCTTTCTTT. This codes for CASSQTGGITEAFF.

This clonotype showed up many times. V and J are TRBV18 and TRBJ1-1; TRBD1 aligns across 7 bases. The V segment lost 6 bases and the J segment 3 bases; nucleotides outside the gene matches: 7. Germline V gives CDR1 KGHSH, CDR2 LQKENI. The CDR3 sequence is 14 residues long. The CDR3 sequence: CASSERQGYTEAFF. CDR3 DNA: TGTGCCAGCTCGGAAAGACAGGGTTACACTGAAGCTTTCTTT.

The chain has TRBV6-2 or TRBV6-3 and TRBJ1-3; D is ambiguous. Germline V lookup: CDR1 MNHEY, CDR2 SVGEGT. The CDR3 runs 14 residues. The V and J ends lost 4 bases and 0 bases respectively, with 7 bases between them. The CDR3 DNA reads as TGTGCCAGCAGTTTGGGAAGCTCTGGAAACACCATATATTTT. Translation: CASSLGSSGNTIYF.

This clonotype showed up many times. The CDR3 region is CASSSGQGLSYEQYF. Here the CDR3 DNA reads TGTGCCAGCAGCTCCGGACAGGGATTGTCCTACGAGCAGTACTTC. J is TRBJ2-7 and V is TRBV11-2, with 8 bases lining up with TRBD1. The ends lost 4 bases at V and 1 base at J; junction bases unmatched: 6. The germline V gene has CDR1 SGHAT and CDR2 FQNNGV. The CDR3 covers 15 residues.

The gene calls are TRBV11-1 and TRBJ1-2; D ambiguous. The ends were cut back, 4 bases at V and 4 bases at J, with 7 bases in the middle. The CDR3 totals 12 residues. CDR1 is SGHAT and CDR2 is FQDESV in the germline V gene (reference sequence). The CDR3 sequence: CASSSMGYGYTF. The DNA of the CDR3 is TGTGCCAGCAGCTCGATGGGCTATGGCTACACCTTC.

The sample holds a few counts of this clonotype. This may come from a read error, since a much larger clone is one base off. The chain joins TRBV4-1 to TRBJ1-1; maybe TRBD1 (6 bases). Looked up from germline, CDR1 is MGHRA and CDR2 is YSYEKL. This CDR3 comprises 14 residues. V lost 4 bases to trimming and J lost 6 bases, with 15 bases between them. CDR3 sequence reads: CASSRQVMGSEAFF. DNA for the CDR3: TGCGCCAGCAGCCGACAGGTCATGGGTTCTGAAGCTTTCTTT.

This clonotype was seen many times. The chain links TRBV27 to TRBJ2-5; D is tentatively TRBD1 or TRBD2 (5 bases each). The CDR3 has 16 residues. V lost 5 bases and J lost 1, with 17 bases in between. Germline lookup yields CDR1 MNHEY and CDR2 SMNVEV (reference sequence). CDR3 loop: CASSPGWGAGQETQYF. The CDR3 bases are TGTGCCAGCAGTCCAGGGTGGGGTGCGGGCCAAGAGACCCAGTACTTC.

This clonotype appeared many times. The chain employs TRBV5-5 and TRBJ2-5, with a tentative D call TRBD1 (6 bases). V lost 4 bases and J 2 bases, leaving 15 bases between the germline ends. The CDR3 length is 15 residues. Germline V CDR1 and CDR2: SGHKS, YYEKEE (reference sequence). The CDR3 DNA reads TGTGCCAGCAGCCCGCACGGGACACCTCAAGAGACCCAGTACTTC. Its translation is CASSPHGTPQETQYF.

This clonotype has at least ten counts. This chain uses TRBV29-1 with TRBJ1-5; TRBD1 matches at 8 bases. V lost 5 bases, J lost 2 bases, and 5 bases stayed unmatched. This CDR3 comprises 14 residues. Germline CDR1 is SQVTM and CDR2 is ANQGSEA. The DNA for the CDR3 is TGCAGCGTTTCCTTGGGACAGGGCAATCAGCCCCAGCATTTT. Amino acid sequence: CSVSLGQGNQPQHF.

There are many counts of this clonotype. The chain recombines TRBV19 with TRBJ2-5, with 8 bases lining up with TRBD1. The CDR3 runs to 13 residues. Losses at the gene ends were 4 bases for V and 6 bases for J; bases not matched to a gene: 4. CDR1 and CDR2 from the germline V gene are LNHDA and SQIVND (reference sequence). In DNA, the CDR3 is TGTGCCAGTAGTAAAACAGGGGGAAAGACCCAGTACTTC. Protein product: CASSKTGGKTQYF.

This clonotype was seen at least ten times. The chain joins TRBV29-1 to TRBJ2-7; weak D call: TRBD1 (5 bases). Germline CDR1 reads SQVTM; CDR2 reads ANQGSEA. The CDR3 spans 14 residues. Trimming stripped 3 bases from V and 1 base from J, with 13 bases between. CDR3 residues: CSVEPDKRSYEQYF. The CDR3 DNA is TGCAGCGTTGAGCCGGACAAAAGGTCCTACGAGCAGTACTTC.

This clonotype was counted at least ten times. The CDR3 loop is CASSILPAQYF. The CDR3 region has the DNA TGTGCCAGCAGTATATTACCGGCCCAGTACTTC. The chain couples TRBV6-1 to TRBJ2-5; D call uncertain. The CDR3 loop spans 11 amino acids. The ends were cut back, 5 bases at V and 9 bases at J, with 10 bases in the middle. CDR1 is MNHNS, CDR2 SASEGT, per germline.

The chain couples TRBV30 to TRBJ1-1, with D possibly being TRBD1 (6 bases). Trimming shortened V by 2 bases and J by 4 bases, and 11 bases separated the two germline ends. The CDR3 has 13 amino acids. Germline V gives CDR1 GTSNPN, CDR2 SVGIG (reference sequence). In DNA form, the CDR3 reads TGTGCCTGGAGTATCAGGGGCGGCACTGAAGCTTTCTTT. Protein sequence: CAWSIRGGTEAFF.